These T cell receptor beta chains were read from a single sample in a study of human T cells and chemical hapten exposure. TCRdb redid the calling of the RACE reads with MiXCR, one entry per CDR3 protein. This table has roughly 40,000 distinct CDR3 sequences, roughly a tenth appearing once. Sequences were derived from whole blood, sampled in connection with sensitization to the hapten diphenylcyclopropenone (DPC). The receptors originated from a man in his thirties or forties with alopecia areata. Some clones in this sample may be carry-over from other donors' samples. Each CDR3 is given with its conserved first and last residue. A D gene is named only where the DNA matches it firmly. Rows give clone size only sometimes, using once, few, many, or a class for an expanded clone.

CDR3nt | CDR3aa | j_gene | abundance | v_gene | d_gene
TGTGCCAGCAGCCCCCCGGCCGTCCCTGAAGCTTTCTTT | CASSPPAVPEAFF | TRBJ1-1 | many | TRBV5-6 | NA
TGCAGCGTTGAATCAGGGCACGGAAACACCATATATTTT | CSVESGHGNTIYF | TRBJ1-3 | many | TRBV29-1 | NA
TGCGCCAGCAGCTTGAGTTGGGGGGCCAATCAGCCCCAGCATTTT | CASSLSWGANQPQHF | TRBJ1-5 | many | TRBV5-1 | NA
TGTGCCAGCAGTCTCACAGGGAAAGGCAATCAGCCCCAGCATTTT | CASSLTGKGNQPQHF | TRBJ1-5 | many | TRBV12-3/TRBV12-4 | NA
TGTGCCAGCAGCAAAGTTACGGGTTGGAGTGAAAAACTGTTTTTT | CASSKVTGWSEKLFF | TRBJ1-4 | many | TRBV21-1 | NA
TGTGCCAGCAGCGCTTGGGGGGGCCAAGAGACCCAGTACTTC | CASSAWGGQETQYF | TRBJ2-5 | few | TRBV6-2/TRBV6-3 | TRBD2
TGTGCCAGCACCCACACGAACTATGGCTACACCTTC | CASTHTNYGYTF | TRBJ1-2 | many | TRBV6-2/TRBV6-3 | NA
TGTGCCAGCAGTCGGACAGGCCTGAAGACCCAGTACTTC | CASSRTGLKTQYF | TRBJ2-5 | many | TRBV6-5 | TRBD1
TGTGCCAGCAGCACAAATGGGGGAGGTCGCAAGACTAGACAAGAGACCCAGTACTTC | CASSTNGGGRKTRQETQYF | TRBJ2-5 | NA | TRBV21-1 | NA
TGTGCCAGCATCCCAGGGACTGATGAGCAGTTCTTC | CASIPGTDEQFF | TRBJ2-1 | NA | TRBV2 | NA
TGTGCCAGCAGCTTTAGAGGGGGCACGGATTCACCCCTCCACTTT | CASSFRGGTDSPLHF | TRBJ1-6 | many | TRBV7-2 | TRBD1
TGTGCCAGCAGCTTAGCCATGACAGGGAACACTGAAGCTTTCTTT | CASSLAMTGNTEAFF | TRBJ1-1 | NA | TRBV11-3 | NA
TGTGCCAGCAGTTACGGGCGAGAGACCCAGTACTTC | CASSYGRETQYF | TRBJ2-5 | few | TRBV6-2/TRBV6-3 | NA
TGTGCCAGCAGCTTAGGGACCAGGGGGGGCAATCAGCCCCAGCATTTT | CASSLGTRGGNQPQHF | TRBJ1-5 | few | TRBV7-6 | TRBD1
TGTGCCAGCTGCGAGAAGGGGACAGGGGGCTTCACTGAAGCTTTCTTT | CASCEKGTGGFTEAFF | TRBJ1-1 | many | TRBV11-1 | TRBD1
TGTGCCAGCACTGGACAGGCGCAAAATCAGCCCCAGCATTTT | CASTGQAQNQPQHF | TRBJ1-5 | NA | TRBV12-3/TRBV12-4 | TRBD1
TGCGCCAGCAGCCAGGGCAGGGCTCGCGACTATGGCTACACCTTC | CASSQGRARDYGYTF | TRBJ1-2 | many | TRBV5-1 | NA
TGTGCCCAACCCTTCGGCGGGGCTTACACCTTC | CAQPFGGAYTF | TRBJ1-2 | many | TRBV30 | NA
TGCGCCAGCAGCCAAGGACTAGCGGGATACAATGAGCAGTTCTTC | CASSQGLAGYNEQFF | TRBJ2-1 | many | TRBV4-3 | TRBD2
TGTGCCAGCAGTCCCGGACAGGGATTTACCGGGGAGCTGTTTTTT | CASSPGQGFTGELFF | TRBJ2-2 | NA | TRBV12-3/TRBV12-4 | TRBD1
TGTGCCAGCAGCCTCCGGGACAGGTGGTCTTTCTTT | CASSLRDRWSFF | TRBJ1-1 | many | TRBV6-6 | TRBD1
TGTGCCAGCAGTTACTCCCCAGACTCTGAAGCTTTCTTT | CASSYSPDSEAFF | TRBJ1-1 | many | TRBV6-6 | NA
TGTGCCAGCAGCTCAAGACAGGCAGATACGCAGTATTTT | CASSSRQADTQYF | TRBJ2-3 | NA | TRBV5-4 | NA
TGCAGTGCTAGCAGCAGGGTTAACTATGGCTACACCTTC | CSASSRVNYGYTF | TRBJ1-2 | few | TRBV20-1 | NA
TGTGCCAGCAGCAAGGACAGGGCGTCCTACAATGAGCAGTTCTTC | CASSKDRASYNEQFF | TRBJ2-1 | many | TRBV7-3 | TRBD1
TGTGCCAGCAGCTTAGCTAGCGGCCAAGAGACCCAGTACTTC | CASSLASGQETQYF | TRBJ2-5 | few | TRBV7-8 | NA
TGTGCCAGCAGTTTCTTGACGCCGGGCACTGAAGCTTTCTTT | CASSFLTPGTEAFF | TRBJ1-1 | many | TRBV12-3/TRBV12-4 | NA
TGTGCCAGCAGCGTAGCTATCCAAAGAAATGAGCAGTTCTTC | CASSVAIQRNEQFF | TRBJ2-1 | many | TRBV9 | NA
TGCGCCAGCAGCTTGGGACAGCCAACTAATGAAAAACTGTTTTTT | CASSLGQPTNEKLFF | TRBJ1-4 | NA | TRBV5-1 | NA
TGCAGCGTCGCCCGACGTCGGGGGACAGCCTACAATGAGCAGTTCTTC | CSVARRRGTAYNEQFF | TRBJ2-1 | many | TRBV29-1 | NA
TGCAGTGCTAGTCAGAGCAGGAAGCACGAGCAGTACTTC | CSASQSRKHEQYF | TRBJ2-7 | few | TRBV20-1 | NA
TGTGCCAGCAGCTTTAGACAGGGGTCTGGAAACACCATATATTTT | CASSFRQGSGNTIYF | TRBJ1-3 | many | TRBV11-2 | TRBD1
TGCGCCAGCAGCTTGTCCGGACAGGGGTTCGAGCAGTACTTC | CASSLSGQGFEQYF | TRBJ2-7 | many | TRBV5-1 | TRBD1
TGTGCCAGCAGTGAACCCTTCACTGATACGCAGTATTTT | CASSEPFTDTQYF | TRBJ2-3 | medium-sized | TRBV2 | NA
TGTGCCAGCAGCCCTTCTGGAGGGCAAAACATTCAGTACTTC | CASSPSGGQNIQYF | TRBJ2-4 | many | TRBV11-3 | NA
TGCAGTGCTCCAGTTCGACAGGGCGGTTCTGGAAACACCATATATTTT | CSAPVRQGGSGNTIYF | TRBJ1-3 | many | TRBV20-1 | TRBD1
TGTGCCAGCACCCCTTTTGTTGGTAGCGGGAGGGCCGTAAATGAGCAGTTCTTC | CASTPFVGSGRAVNEQFF | TRBJ2-1 | many | TRBV7-6 | TRBD2
TGTGCCAGCAGGACGGGTGATGAAAAACTGTTTTTT | CASRTGDEKLFF | TRBJ1-4 | many | TRBV6-6 | NA
TGTGCCAGCAGCTTGTCTGGGTTACCGAACACTGAAGCTTTCTTT | CASSLSGLPNTEAFF | TRBJ1-1 | many | TRBV5-5 | NA
TGTGCCAGCAGTGCCTTCGAGCAGTACTTC | CASSAFEQYF | TRBJ2-7 | NA | TRBV28 | NA
TGCAGTGCTAGAGCCAGGGAGGAAGACTATGGCTACACCTTC | CSARAREEDYGYTF | TRBJ1-2 | few | TRBV20-1 | NA
TGTGCCAGCAGAGGGACCACCGCTTGGGACAATGAGCAGTTCTTC | CASRGTTAWDNEQFF | TRBJ2-1 | NA | TRBV12-3/TRBV12-4 | NA
TGTGCCAGCAGCCCTAAACAGGGAGTGAACACTGAAGCTTTCTTT | CASSPKQGVNTEAFF | TRBJ1-1 | few | TRBV12-3/TRBV12-4 | NA
TGTGCCAGCAGCTTAGATCGGGTCACTGAAGCTTTCTTT | CASSLDRVTEAFF | TRBJ1-1 | NA | TRBV7-6 | NA
TGTGCCAGCAGCCGGGACATCGGAGCCTACGAGCAGTACTTC | CASSRDIGAYEQYF | TRBJ2-7 | NA | TRBV3-1 | NA
TGTGCCAGCAGCCATTCCGGGACTAGTAGGAATGAGCAGTTCTTC | CASSHSGTSRNEQFF | TRBJ2-1 | few | TRBV7-9 | TRBD2